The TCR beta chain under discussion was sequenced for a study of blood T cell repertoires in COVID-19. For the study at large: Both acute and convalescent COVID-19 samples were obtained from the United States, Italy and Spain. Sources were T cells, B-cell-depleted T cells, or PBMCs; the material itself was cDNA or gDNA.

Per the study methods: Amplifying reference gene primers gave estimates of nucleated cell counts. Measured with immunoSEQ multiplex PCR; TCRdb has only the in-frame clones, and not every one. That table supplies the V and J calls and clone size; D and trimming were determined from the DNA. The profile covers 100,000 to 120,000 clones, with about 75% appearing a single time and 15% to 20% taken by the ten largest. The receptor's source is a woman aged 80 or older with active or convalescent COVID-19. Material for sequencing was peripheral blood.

The CDR3 sequence is CASSSGGGSASPLHF. In nucleotides, the CDR3 is TGTGCCAGCAGCTCTGGTGGGGGGAGCGCTTCACCCCTCCACTTT. V gene TRBV28 combines with J gene TRBJ1-6, with D tentatively TRBD1 (5 bases). Trimming left V 6 bases short and J 9 bases short, with 18 bases between. The CDR3 is 15 amino acids. Germline CDR1 reads MDHEN; CDR2 reads SYDVKM.